This T cell receptor (beta chain) was captured in a study of cytomegalovirus exposure and HLA in healthy donors. The CDR3 runs to 14 residues. CDR1 is SGHNT and CDR2 is YYREEE in the germline V gene (reference sequence). V shed 1 base, J shed 8 bases, and the junction held 9 bases outside the gene matches. PCR amplification relied on 60 Vbeta primers (plus 13 Jbeta primers). Authors' analysis steps: In a later analysis, of some 80 million unique beta chains, 9 million to 11 million appeared in at least two donors. TCRdb keeps only in-frame clones here, not all; method: immunoSEQ multiplex PCR. The V and J calls and clone size are taken from that table; D and trimming were inferred from the DNA. This table has about 160,000 clones, roughly 80% appearing once.

This sequence was found in a man in his forties or fifties in good health and CMV-seropositive. V is TRBV5-4 and J is TRBJ2-7; 7 positions agree with TRBD2. Sample: PBMCs. DNA for the CDR3: TGTGCCAGCAGCTTGTGGGGGGAGGGTATCAAGCAGTACTTC. Amino acid sequence: CASSLWGEGIKQYF.